The source of this T cell receptor beta chain is a study of response to subunit inactivated influenza vaccine. The study's findings and limits: Every seasonal influenza vaccination brings in few new T cells, the authors suggested.

In this sample, this clonotype turned up many times. Its antigen is unidentified. Using its own MiXCR run on the RT-PCR reads, TCRdb lists one record per CDR3 protein. Of roughly 570,000 distinct CDR3 sequences detected, around 15% appear once; the ten largest clones hold roughly 10%. The V gene lost 9 bases and the J gene lost 5 bases, with 10 bases spanning the gap. The CDR3 runs 11 residues. The sample was PBMCs from blood, taken 12 days after vaccination. The TCR originated in a man aged 50 to 59 who received an inactivated influenza vaccine. The genes are TRBV12-3 or TRBV12-4 and TRBJ2-5; no clear D. CDR3 amino acids: CASSVLETQYF. For the CDR3, the DNA is TGTGCCAGTTCAGTTTTGGAGACCCAGTACTTC.